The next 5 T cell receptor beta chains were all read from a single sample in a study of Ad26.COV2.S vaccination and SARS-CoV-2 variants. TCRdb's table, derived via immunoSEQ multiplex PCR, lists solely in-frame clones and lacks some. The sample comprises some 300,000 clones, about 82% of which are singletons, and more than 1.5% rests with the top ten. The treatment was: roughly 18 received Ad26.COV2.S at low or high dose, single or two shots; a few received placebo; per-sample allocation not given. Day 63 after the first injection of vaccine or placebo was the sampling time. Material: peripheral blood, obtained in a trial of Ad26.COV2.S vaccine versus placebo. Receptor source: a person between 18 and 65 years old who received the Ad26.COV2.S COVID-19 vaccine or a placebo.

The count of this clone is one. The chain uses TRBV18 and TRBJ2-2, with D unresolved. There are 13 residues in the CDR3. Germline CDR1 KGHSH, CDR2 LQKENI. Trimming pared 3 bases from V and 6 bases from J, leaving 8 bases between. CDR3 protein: CASSPLVSGELFF. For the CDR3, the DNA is TGTGCCAGCTCACCCCTTGTATCCGGGGAGCTGTTTTTT.

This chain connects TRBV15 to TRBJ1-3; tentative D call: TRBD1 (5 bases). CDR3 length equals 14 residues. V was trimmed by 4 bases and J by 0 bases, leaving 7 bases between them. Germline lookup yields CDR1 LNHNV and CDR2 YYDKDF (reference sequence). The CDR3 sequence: CATSTRVSGNTIYF. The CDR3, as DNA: TGTGCCACCAGCACCAGGGTCTCTGGAAACACCATATATTTT.

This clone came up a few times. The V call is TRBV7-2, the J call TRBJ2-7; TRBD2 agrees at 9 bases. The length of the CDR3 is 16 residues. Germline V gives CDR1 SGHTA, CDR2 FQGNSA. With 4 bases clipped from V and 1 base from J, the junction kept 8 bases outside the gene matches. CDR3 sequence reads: CASSSRAGGLSYEQYF. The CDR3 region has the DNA TGTGCCAGCAGCTCCAGAGCGGGGGGTCTATCCTACGAGCAGTACTTC.

CDR3 region: CASSFSEVGQGAEAFF. Here the CDR3 DNA reads TGCGCCAGCAGCTTTTCGGAGGTCGGCCAGGGCGCTGAAGCTTTCTTT. The chain carries TRBV5-1 and TRBJ1-1; the D gene is possibly TRBD1 (5 bases). V lost 2 bases to trimming and J lost 6 bases, with 20 bases between them. CDR3 size: 16 residues. The germline gives CDR1 SGHRS, CDR2 YFSETQ.

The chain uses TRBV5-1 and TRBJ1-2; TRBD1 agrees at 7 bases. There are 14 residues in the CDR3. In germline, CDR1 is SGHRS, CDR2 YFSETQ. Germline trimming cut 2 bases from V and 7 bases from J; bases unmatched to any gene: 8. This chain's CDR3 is CASSFNPGQSGYTF. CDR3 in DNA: TGCGCCAGCAGCTTCAATCCGGGACAGTCTGGCTACACCTTC.